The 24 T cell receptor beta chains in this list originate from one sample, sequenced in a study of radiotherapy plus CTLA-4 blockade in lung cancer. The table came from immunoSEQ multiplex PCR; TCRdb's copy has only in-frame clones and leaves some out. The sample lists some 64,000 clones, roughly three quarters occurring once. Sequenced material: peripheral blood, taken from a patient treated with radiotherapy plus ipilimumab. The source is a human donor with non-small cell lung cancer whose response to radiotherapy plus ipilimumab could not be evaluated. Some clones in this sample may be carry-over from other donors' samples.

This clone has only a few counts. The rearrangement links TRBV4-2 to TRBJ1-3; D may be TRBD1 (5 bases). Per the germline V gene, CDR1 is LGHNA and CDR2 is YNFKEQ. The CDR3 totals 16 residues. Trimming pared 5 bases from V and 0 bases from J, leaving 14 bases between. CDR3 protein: CASSGRGLGSGNTIYF. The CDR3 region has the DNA TGTGCCAGCAGCGGAAGGGGACTCGGCTCTGGAAACACCATATATTTT.

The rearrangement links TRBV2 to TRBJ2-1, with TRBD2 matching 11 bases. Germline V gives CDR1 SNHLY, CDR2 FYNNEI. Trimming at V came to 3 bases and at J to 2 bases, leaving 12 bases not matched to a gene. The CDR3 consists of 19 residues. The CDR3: CASSDVGTSGGLAYNEQFF. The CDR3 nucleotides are TGTGCCAGCAGTGACGTCGGAACTAGCGGGGGCCTAGCCTACAATGAGCAGTTCTTC.

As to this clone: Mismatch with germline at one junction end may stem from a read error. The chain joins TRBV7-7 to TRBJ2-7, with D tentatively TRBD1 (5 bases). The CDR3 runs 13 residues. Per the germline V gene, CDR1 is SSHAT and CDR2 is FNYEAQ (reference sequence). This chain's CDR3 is CASSLTEVYEQYF. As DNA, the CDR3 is TGTGCTAGCAGCTTGACAGAAGTCTACGAGCAGTACTTC.

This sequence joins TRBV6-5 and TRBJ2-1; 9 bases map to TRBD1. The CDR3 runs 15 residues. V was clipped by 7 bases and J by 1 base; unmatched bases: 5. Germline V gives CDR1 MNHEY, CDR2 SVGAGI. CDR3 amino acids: CASNPGQGSYNEQFF. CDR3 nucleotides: TGTGCCAGCAATCCCGGACAGGGGTCCTACAATGAGCAGTTCTTC.

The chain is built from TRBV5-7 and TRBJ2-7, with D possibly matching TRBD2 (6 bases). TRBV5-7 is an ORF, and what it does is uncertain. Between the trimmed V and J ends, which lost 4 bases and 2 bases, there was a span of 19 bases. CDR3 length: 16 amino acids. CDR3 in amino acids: CASSPEKGGAPYEQYF. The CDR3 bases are TGTGCCAGCAGCCCCGAGAAGGGCGGGGCCCCCTACGAGCAGTACTTC.

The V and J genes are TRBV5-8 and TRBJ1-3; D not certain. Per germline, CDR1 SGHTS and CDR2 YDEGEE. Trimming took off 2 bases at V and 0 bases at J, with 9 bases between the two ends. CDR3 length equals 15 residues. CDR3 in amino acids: CASSFAQNSGNTIYF. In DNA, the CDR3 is TGTGCCAGCAGCTTCGCACAGAACTCTGGAAACACCATATATTTT.

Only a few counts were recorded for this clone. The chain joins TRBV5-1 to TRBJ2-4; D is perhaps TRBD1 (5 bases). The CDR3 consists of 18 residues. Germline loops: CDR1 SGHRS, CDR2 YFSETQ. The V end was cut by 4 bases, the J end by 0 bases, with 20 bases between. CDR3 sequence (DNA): TGCGCCAGCAGCCAGGGATGGGGTGGGAATTTAGCCAAAAACATTCAGTACTTC. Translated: CASSQGWGGNLAKNIQYF.

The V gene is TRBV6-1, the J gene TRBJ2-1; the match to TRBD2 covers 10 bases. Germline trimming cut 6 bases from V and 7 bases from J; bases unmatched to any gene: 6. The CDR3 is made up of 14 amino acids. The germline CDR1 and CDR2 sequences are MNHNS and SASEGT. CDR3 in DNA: TGTGCCAGCAGGGCTAGCGGGGGTCATAATGAGCAGTTCTTC. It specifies CASRASGGHNEQFF.

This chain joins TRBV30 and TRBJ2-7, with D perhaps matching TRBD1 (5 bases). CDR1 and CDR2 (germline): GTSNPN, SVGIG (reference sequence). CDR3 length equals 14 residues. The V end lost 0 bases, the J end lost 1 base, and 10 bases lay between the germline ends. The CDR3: CAWSVQVGSYEQYF. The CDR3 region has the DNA TGTGCCTGGAGTGTACAGGTCGGATCCTACGAGCAGTACTTC. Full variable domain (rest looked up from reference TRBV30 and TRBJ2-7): SQTIHQWPATLVQPVGSPLSLECTVEGTSNPNLYWYRQAAGRGLQLLFYSVGIGQISSEVPQNLSASRPQDRQFILSSKKLLLSDSGFYLCAWSVQVGSYEQYFGPGTRLTVT.

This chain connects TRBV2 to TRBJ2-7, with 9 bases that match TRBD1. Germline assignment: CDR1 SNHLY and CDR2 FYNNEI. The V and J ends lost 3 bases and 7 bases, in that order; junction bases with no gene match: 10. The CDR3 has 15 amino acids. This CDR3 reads CASSESWDRVREQYF. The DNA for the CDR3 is TGTGCCAGCAGTGAGTCTTGGGACAGGGTGAGGGAGCAGTACTTC.

The CDR3 bases are TGTGCCAGCAGTCCCGCACAGGGGCCCTCCTATAATTCACCCCTCCACTTT. Its translation is CASSPAQGPSYNSPLHF. V gene TRBV27 combines with J gene TRBJ1-6, with TRBD1 matching 7 bases. The V segment lost 5 bases and the J segment 0 bases; nucleotides outside the gene matches: 7. Per germline, CDR1 MNHEY and CDR2 SMNVEV (reference sequence). The CDR3 length is 17 residues.

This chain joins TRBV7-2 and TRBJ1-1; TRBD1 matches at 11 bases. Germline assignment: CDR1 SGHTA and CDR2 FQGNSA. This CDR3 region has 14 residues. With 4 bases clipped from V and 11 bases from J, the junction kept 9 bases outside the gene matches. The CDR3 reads CASSSSGQGASAFF. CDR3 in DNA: TGTGCCAGCAGCTCCTCAGGACAGGGGGCTTCGGCTTTCTTT.

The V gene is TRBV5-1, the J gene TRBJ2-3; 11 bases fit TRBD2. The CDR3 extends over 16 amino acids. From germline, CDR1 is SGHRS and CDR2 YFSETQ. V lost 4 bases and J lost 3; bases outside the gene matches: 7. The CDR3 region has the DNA TGCGCCAGCAGCCGAAAGACTAGCGGGGCGACAGATACGCAGTATTTT. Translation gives CASSRKTSGATDTQYF.

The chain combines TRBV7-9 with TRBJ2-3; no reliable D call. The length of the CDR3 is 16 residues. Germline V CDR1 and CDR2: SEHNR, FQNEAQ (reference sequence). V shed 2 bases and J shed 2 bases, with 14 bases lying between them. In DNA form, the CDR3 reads TGTGCCAGCAGCTTAAGTCTAGTCGAGTCCACAGATACGCAGTATTTT. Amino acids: CASSLSLVESTDTQYF.

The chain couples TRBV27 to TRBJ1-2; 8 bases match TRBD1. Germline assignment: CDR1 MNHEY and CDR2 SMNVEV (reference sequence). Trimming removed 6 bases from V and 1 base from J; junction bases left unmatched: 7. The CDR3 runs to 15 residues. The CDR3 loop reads CASRLGGQGNYGYTF. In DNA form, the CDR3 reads TGTGCCAGCAGGCTCGGCGGACAGGGTAACTATGGCTACACCTTC.

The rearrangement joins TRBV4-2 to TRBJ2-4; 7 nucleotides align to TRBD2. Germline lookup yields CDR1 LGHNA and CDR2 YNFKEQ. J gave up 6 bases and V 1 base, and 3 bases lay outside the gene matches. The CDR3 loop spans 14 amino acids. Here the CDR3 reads CASSQAGGGNIQYF. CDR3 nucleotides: TGTGCCAGCAGCCAAGCGGGGGGTGGAAACATTCAGTACTTC.

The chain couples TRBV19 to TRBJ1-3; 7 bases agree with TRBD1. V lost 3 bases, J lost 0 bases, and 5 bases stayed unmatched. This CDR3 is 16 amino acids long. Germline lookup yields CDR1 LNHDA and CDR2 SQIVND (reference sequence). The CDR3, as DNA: TGTGCCAGTAGTATTGGGGACAGAGTCTCTGGAAACACCATATATTTT. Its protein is CASSIGDRVSGNTIYF.

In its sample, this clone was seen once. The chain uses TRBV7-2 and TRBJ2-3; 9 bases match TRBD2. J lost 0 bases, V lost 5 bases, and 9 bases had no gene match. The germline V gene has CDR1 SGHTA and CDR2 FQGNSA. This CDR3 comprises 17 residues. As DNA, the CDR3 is TGTGCCAGCAGCCCCAGAGCGGGGGGACTGAGCACAGATACGCAGTATTTT. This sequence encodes CASSPRAGGLSTDTQYF.

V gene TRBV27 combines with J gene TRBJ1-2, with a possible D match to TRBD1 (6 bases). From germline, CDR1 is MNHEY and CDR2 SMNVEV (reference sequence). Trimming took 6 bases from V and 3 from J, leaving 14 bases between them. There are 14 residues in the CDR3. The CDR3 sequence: CASSYRGGHYGYTF. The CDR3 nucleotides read TGTGCCAGCAGCTATAGGGGGGGGCACTATGGCTACACCTTC.

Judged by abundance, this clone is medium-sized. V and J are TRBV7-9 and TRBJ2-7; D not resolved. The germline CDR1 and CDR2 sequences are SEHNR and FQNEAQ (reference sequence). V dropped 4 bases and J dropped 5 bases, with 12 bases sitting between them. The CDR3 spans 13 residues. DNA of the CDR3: TGTGCCAGCAGCTCGTGGGCCCTTGACGAGCAGTACTTC. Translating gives CASSSWALDEQYF.

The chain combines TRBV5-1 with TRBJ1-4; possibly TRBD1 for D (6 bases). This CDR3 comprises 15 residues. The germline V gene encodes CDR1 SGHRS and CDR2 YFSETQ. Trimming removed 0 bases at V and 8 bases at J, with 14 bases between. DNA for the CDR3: TGCGCCAGCAGCTTGGACCCAGGGGCTGGAGAAAAACTGTTTTTT. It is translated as CASSLDPGAGEKLFF.

Here the CDR3 DNA reads TGTGCCAGCAGTGAAGTGAGGCGAACTGAGCAGTTCTTC. The encoded protein is CASSEVRRTEQFF. V and J are TRBV6-1 and TRBJ2-1; unclear D gene. The germline V gene encodes CDR1 MNHNS and CDR2 SASEGT. The CDR3 has 13 residues. V was shortened by 1 base and J by 9 bases, with 10 bases between the two germline ends.

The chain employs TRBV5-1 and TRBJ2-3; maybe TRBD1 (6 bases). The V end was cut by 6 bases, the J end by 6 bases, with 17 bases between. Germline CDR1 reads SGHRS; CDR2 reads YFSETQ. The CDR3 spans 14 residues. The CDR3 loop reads CASTRAGVRDTQYF. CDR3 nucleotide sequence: TGCGCCAGCACCCGGGCAGGGGTGCGGGATACGCAGTATTTT. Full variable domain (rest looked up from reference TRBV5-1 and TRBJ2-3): KAGVTQTPRYLIKTRGQQVTLSCSPISGHRSVSWYQQTPGQGLQFLFEYFSETQRNKGNFPGRFSGRQFSNSRSEMNVSTLELGDSALYLCASTRAGVRDTQYFGPGTRLTVL.

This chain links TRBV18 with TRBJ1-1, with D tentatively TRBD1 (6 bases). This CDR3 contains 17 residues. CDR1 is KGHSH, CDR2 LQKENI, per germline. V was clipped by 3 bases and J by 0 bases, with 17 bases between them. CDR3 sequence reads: CASSPLGTGTMNTEAFF. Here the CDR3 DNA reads TGTGCCAGCTCACCCCTCGGCACCGGGACAATGAACACTGAAGCTTTCTTT.